The 32 T cell receptor beta chains reported below all come from one sample, sequenced in a study of T cells in pancreatic ductal adenocarcinoma. The selected patients with pancreatic ductal adenocarcinoma had surgery but no neoadjuvant therapy. Sequencing used immunoSEQ multiplex PCR; TCRdb keeps in-frame clones, though not all of them. The table records 30,000 or so clones, roughly 92% of them present only once. Sequenced: PBMCs. The receptor set was obtained from a human donor with pancreatic ductal adenocarcinoma.

The chain carries TRBV28 and TRBJ2-3, with 8 bases matching TRBD2. Germline V gives CDR1 MDHEN, CDR2 SYDVKM. The CDR3 contains 15 residues. With 4 bases clipped from V and 5 bases from J, the junction kept 8 bases outside the gene matches. CDR3 in amino acids: CASSYLAGSGDTQYF. CDR3 DNA sequence: TGTGCCAGCAGTTATTTAGCGGGAAGTGGAGATACGCAGTATTTT.

CDR3 in DNA: TGTGCCAGCAGATACCGGGACGAAATCGGTCAGCCCCAGCATTTT. Its protein product is CASRYRDEIGQPQHF. V gene TRBV6-6 combines with J gene TRBJ1-5, with D possibly matching TRBD1 (5 bases). Trimming took 6 bases from V and 6 from J, leaving 18 bases between them. CDR3 length: 15 residues. Germline values: CDR1 MNHNY, CDR2 SVGAGI (reference sequence).

The rearrangement joins TRBV28 to TRBJ2-1, with a tentative D call TRBD2 (5 bases). This CDR3 has 17 amino acids. Germline assignment: CDR1 MDHEN and CDR2 SYDVKM. V lost 2 bases to trimming and J lost 3 bases, with 17 bases between them. The CDR3: CASSLGRTSRGYNEQFF. CDR3 DNA: TGTGCCAGCAGTTTAGGGAGAACCTCAAGAGGCTACAATGAGCAGTTCTTC.

The rearrangement uses TRBV9 and TRBJ1-2; 7 nucleotides line up with TRBD1. The CDR3 extends over 16 amino acids. With V trimmed by 1 base and J by 5 bases, 11 bases remained unmatched. Germline CDR1 and CDR2: SGDLS and YYNGEE. DNA of the CDR3: TGTGCCAGCAGCGTACTGCCACCCGGGACAGAATATGGCTACACCTTC. Protein: CASSVLPPGTEYGYTF.

This clone was observed a few times. J is TRBJ1-2 and V is TRBV14; D unclear. CDR1 is SGHDN, CDR2 FVKESK, per germline. V was cut by 1 base and J by 4 bases, with 10 bases left in between. This CDR3 is built from 14 residues. CDR3 residues: CASSQGPGSYGYTF. The CDR3 DNA is TGTGCCAGCAGCCAAGGTCCCGGGAGCTATGGCTACACCTTC.

This clone was observed a few times. The chain links TRBV20-1 to TRBJ1-2; D is uncertain. Trimming stripped 4 bases from V and 8 bases from J, with 11 bases between. The CDR3 spans 11 residues. Germline CDR1 is DFQATT and CDR2 is SNEGSKA (reference sequence). The CDR3 here is CSAKTREGYTF. Written as DNA, the CDR3 is TGCAGTGCTAAGACCCGGGAGGGCTACACCTTC.

CDR3 sequence reads: CASSLAGGREKAFF. CDR3 bases: TGTGCCAGCAGCTTAGCGGGTGGTAGGGAGAAGGCTTTCTTT. This chain uses TRBV7-8 with TRBJ1-1; D is uncertain. V shed 0 bases and J shed 11 bases, with 16 bases lying between them. The CDR3 length is 14 residues. The germline V gene encodes CDR1 SGHVS and CDR2 FQNEAQ.

This chain connects TRBV19 to TRBJ2-1; 7 bases are a match to TRBD2. CDR3 length: 18 residues. Losses at the gene ends were 5 bases for V and 2 bases for J; bases not matched to a gene: 15. Germline CDR1 LNHDA, CDR2 SQIVND (reference sequence). CDR3 sequence (DNA): TGTGCCAGTAGTGGAGTTCTGGGTGGCGGGAGTCCCTACAATGAGCAGTTCTTC. This codes for CASSGVLGGGSPYNEQFF.

V and J are TRBV7-9 and TRBJ2-7; D remains ambiguous. V was pared by 1 base and J by 8 bases, with 9 bases between. This CDR3 is built from 12 residues. Germline V lookup: CDR1 SEHNR, CDR2 FQNEAQ (reference sequence). DNA for the CDR3: TGTGCCAGCAGCTTAGGAGAATTCAAGCAGTACTTC. Amino acids: CASSLGEFKQYF.

V is TRBV5-4 and J is TRBJ2-5; 10 nucleotides agree with TRBD2. Germline V gives CDR1 SGHNT, CDR2 YYREEE (reference sequence). V lost 5 bases and J lost 2; bases outside the gene matches: 0. The CDR3 is 13 amino acids. The CDR3 DNA is TGTGCCAGCAGACTAGCGGGACAAGAGACCCAGTACTTC. This gives the protein CASRLAGQETQYF.

This chain joins TRBV2 and TRBJ1-1; D is possibly TRBD1 (6 bases). Trimming took off 9 bases at V and 4 bases at J, with 9 bases between the two ends. This CDR3 spans 11 amino acids. Germline CDR1 and CDR2: SNHLY and FYNNEI. The DNA of the CDR3 is TGTGCCAGAGGGGGGGGCACTGAAGCTTTCTTT. It yields the protein CARGGGTEAFF.

This rearrangement joins TRBV4-1 to TRBJ2-2, with 8 bases lining up with TRBD2. CDR3 length: 18 residues. J lost 3 bases, V lost 4 bases, and 13 bases had no gene match. The germline V gene encodes CDR1 MGHRA and CDR2 YSYEKL. CDR3 bases: TGCGCCAGCAGCCCACAAAGTTACCGGACTAGCTACACCGGGGAGCTGTTTTTT. This sequence encodes CASSPQSYRTSYTGELFF.

The chain combines TRBV19 with TRBJ1-1; no reliable D call. Trimming cost V 0 bases and J 5 bases, with 10 bases left between them. This CDR3 region has 14 residues. Germline loops: CDR1 LNHDA, CDR2 SQIVND (reference sequence). The DNA of the CDR3 is TGTGCCAGTAGTATAGACCCCAGAGGGACTGAAGCTTTCTTT. Translating gives CASSIDPRGTEAFF.

The DNA for the CDR3 is TGTGCCAGCAGCCCCGGGACAGGGGGAACTAATGAAAAACTGTTTTTT. It yields the protein CASSPGTGGTNEKLFF. The chain couples TRBV28 to TRBJ1-4, with 11 bases that match TRBD1. Germline assignment: CDR1 MDHEN and CDR2 SYDVKM. J gave up 1 base and V 6 bases, and 4 bases lay outside the gene matches. The CDR3 runs 16 residues.

The chain is built from TRBV5-4 and TRBJ2-7, with 7 positions matching TRBD2. The CDR3 runs to 14 residues. The V gene end was trimmed by 3 bases and the J gene end by 6 bases; junction bases not matched to a gene: 9. The germline CDR1 and CDR2 sequences are SGHNT and YYREEE (reference sequence). DNA of the CDR3: TGTGCCAGCAGCTCGCTTTGGCGGGAGTCCGAGCAGTACTTC. Protein sequence: CASSSLWRESEQYF.

This chain links TRBV28 with TRBJ1-2; D ambiguous. The germline V gene has CDR1 MDHEN and CDR2 SYDVKM. The CDR3 loop spans 14 amino acids. V was shortened by 5 bases and J by 5 bases, with 15 bases between the two germline ends. The CDR3 reads CASSPSHRSYGYTF. In nucleotides, the CDR3 is TGTGCCAGCAGTCCGTCGCATAGGTCGTATGGCTACACCTTC.

The chain employs TRBV30 and TRBJ1-1; D not resolved. The V gene's germline CDR1 is GTSNPN and CDR2 SVGIG (reference sequence). There are 13 residues in the CDR3. Trimming left V 0 bases short and J 4 bases short, with 9 bases between. The CDR3 region has the DNA TGTGCCTGGAGTGTAAGTAGTCCCACTGAAGCTTTCTTT. Protein product: CAWSVSSPTEAFF.

The chain employs TRBV28 and TRBJ2-7, with TRBD2 as a possible D gene (6 bases). Between the trimmed V and J ends, which lost 4 bases and 1 base, there was a span of 17 bases. Germline lookup yields CDR1 MDHEN and CDR2 SYDVKM. The CDR3 has 16 amino acids. The CDR3 region has the DNA TGTGCCAGCAGTTCACCGAGGGTCGGGAGATCCTACGAGCAGTACTTC. This translates into CASSSPRVGRSYEQYF.

The CDR3 loop is CASSDNSKMKLTGPDNEQFF. The DNA of the CDR3 is TGCGCCAGCAGTGACAACTCCAAAATGAAACTGACAGGTCCAGACAATGAGCAGTTCTTC. The J gene is TRBJ2-1, the V gene TRBV10-1; D is possibly TRBD1 (6 bases). The V end lost 3 bases, the J end lost 5 bases, and 29 bases lay between the germline ends. Germline V CDR1 and CDR2: WNHNN, SYGVQD (reference sequence). This CDR3 is built from 20 residues.

Only one count was recorded for this clone. At one of its ends the junction is not consistent with the germline gene, which may arise from a read error. This chain connects TRBV7-7 to TRBJ2-4; a possible D gene is TRBD1 (6 bases). The CDR3 has 13 amino acids. Germline V CDR1 and CDR2: SSHAT, FNYEAQ (reference sequence). CDR3 nucleotide sequence: TGTGCTAGCAGCCCCGCAGGGGAAGACATTCAGTACTTC. It encodes CASSPAGEDIQYF.

V gene TRBV2 combines with J gene TRBJ1-2; 8 nucleotides align to TRBD1. From germline, CDR1 is SNHLY and CDR2 FYNNEI. The CDR3 has 13 residues. The V and J ends lost 5 bases and 8 bases, in that order; junction bases with no gene match: 7. The CDR3 loop reads CASSKTGVGGYTF. CDR3 DNA: TGTGCCAGCAGTAAGACAGGGGTGGGAGGCTACACCTTC.

This chain joins TRBV7-3 and TRBJ2-7; possibly TRBD1 for D (5 bases). The V gene's germline CDR1 is SGHTA and CDR2 FQGTGA. V was trimmed by 0 bases and J by 5 bases, leaving 5 bases between them. This CDR3 spans 12 amino acids. CDR3 coding DNA: TGTGCCAGCAGCTTAACAGGGGACGAGCAGTACTTC. Its translation: CASSLTGDEQYF.

The chain links TRBV7-2 to TRBJ2-7; tentatively, D is TRBD2 (6 bases). Germline lookup yields CDR1 SGHTA and CDR2 FQGNSA. This CDR3 spans 14 amino acids. V was cut by 3 bases and J by 6 bases, with 15 bases left in between. In nucleotides, the CDR3 is TGTGCCAGCAGCTTCTCTTGGAGGGGAAGCGAGCAGTACTTC. Translation: CASSFSWRGSEQYF.

This clone is a singleton in its sample. The chain joins TRBV5-4 to TRBJ2-7; D not resolved. The germline V and J ends were trimmed by 3 bases and 3 bases, with 7 bases remaining between them. Germline CDR1 SGHNT, CDR2 YYREEE (reference sequence). CDR3 length: 12 amino acids. The CDR3 DNA sequence: TGTGCCAGCAGCTCGAACTTCTACGAGCAGTACTTC. Encoded protein: CASSSNFYEQYF.

The chain carries TRBV9 and TRBJ1-1, with 8 nucleotides matching TRBD1. With V trimmed by 2 bases and J by 2 bases, 8 bases remained unmatched. The CDR3 is 16 amino acids. Germline lookup yields CDR1 SGDLS and CDR2 YYNGEE. The CDR3 spells CASSVWTGPINTEAFF. The DNA of the CDR3 is TGTGCCAGCAGCGTTTGGACAGGGCCGATAAACACTGAAGCTTTCTTT.

The gene calls are TRBV7-2 and TRBJ2-7; maybe TRBD2 (6 bases). The V and J ends lost 1 base and 9 bases respectively, with 31 bases between them. CDR3 size: 19 residues. Germline CDR1 SGHTA, CDR2 FQGNSA. The CDR3 region has the DNA TGTGCCAGCAGCTTAGGGGGAGGAGTTACCCGAGCGCGTTACGAGCGGCAGTACTTC. This encodes CASSLGGGVTRARYERQYF.

In its sample, this clone was seen once. The rearrangement joins TRBV7-9 to TRBJ1-4; D not certain. CDR1 and CDR2 from the germline V gene are SEHNR and FQNEAQ (reference sequence). V lost 1 base and J lost 3, with 12 bases in between. There are 16 residues in the CDR3. CDR3 residues: CASSLVPARANEKLFF. CDR3 bases: TGTGCCAGCAGCTTAGTGCCAGCTCGAGCTAATGAAAAACTGTTTTTT.

The chain has TRBV27 and TRBJ2-2; D not resolved. Germline CDR1 MNHEY, CDR2 SMNVEV (reference sequence). Trimming cost V 7 bases and J 1 base, with 16 bases left between them. The CDR3 contains 16 residues. Written as DNA, the CDR3 is TGTGCCAGCACCGATTTAGGGTACCGGAACACCGGGGAGCTGTTTTTT. Its protein product is CASTDLGYRNTGELFF.

The chain recombines TRBV27 with TRBJ2-1, with D perhaps matching TRBD2 (6 bases). Trimming left V 2 bases short and J 7 bases short, with 15 bases between. The CDR3 length is 15 residues. CDR1 and CDR2 from the germline V gene are MNHEY and SMNVEV (reference sequence). The CDR3 is CASSLAGGMANEQFF. CDR3 coding DNA: TGTGCCAGCAGTTTAGCAGGCGGGATGGCAAATGAGCAGTTCTTC.

The J gene is TRBJ2-7, the V gene TRBV29-1; D possibly corresponds to TRBD2 (6 bases). The CDR3 consists of 17 residues. Germline assignment: CDR1 SQVTM and CDR2 ANQGSEA. Trimming removed 0 bases at V and 3 bases at J, with 21 bases between. The CDR3 loop is CSVEEEGIRGTIYEQYF. Written as DNA, the CDR3 is TGCAGCGTTGAAGAGGAGGGGATAAGGGGAACAATCTACGAGCAGTACTTC.

This rearrangement joins TRBV27 to TRBJ2-1; tentatively, D is TRBD1 (5 bases). The CDR3 sequence is 14 residues long. The germline V gene encodes CDR1 MNHEY and CDR2 SMNVEV (reference sequence). The V end lost 3 bases, the J end lost 4 bases, and 10 bases lay between the germline ends. The DNA of the CDR3 is TGTGCCAGCAGTTTTGGAGACAGATACAATGAGCAGTTCTTC. It is translated as CASSFGDRYNEQFF.

The chain recombines TRBV4-1 with TRBJ2-2, with TRBD1 matching over 8 bases. V lost 3 bases and J lost 0; bases outside the gene matches: 6. Germline CDR1 MGHRA, CDR2 YSYEKL. This CDR3 spans 17 amino acids. The CDR3 DNA reads TGCGCCAGCAGCCAGACGGGACAGGCCACGAACACCGGGGAGCTGTTTTTT. Encoded protein: CASSQTGQATNTGELFF.